The 8 T cell receptor beta chains below all came from one sample that was sequenced in a study of OX40 agonist ivuxolimab in advanced cancers. Clones were read by immunoSEQ multiplex PCR, and TCRdb kept only the in-frame ones, dropping some. The sample consists of roughly 120,000 clones, 85% to 95% of them appearing once. This sample comprised CD4+ or CD8+ T cells sorted from blood, obtained in a trial of the OX40 agonist ivuxolimab. These receptors originate from an adult with an advanced solid tumor such as melanoma, head and neck, liver or kidney cancer.

The V gene is TRBV12-5, the J gene TRBJ1-1; possibly TRBD1 for D (5 bases). The V gene's germline CDR1 is LGHNT and CDR2 FRNRAP. V shed 3 bases and J shed 7 bases, with 9 bases lying between them. There are 12 residues in the CDR3. Here the CDR3 DNA reads TGTGCTAGTGGTTTAGGACACCTTGAAGCTTTCTTT. Its protein is CASGLGHLEAFF.

The chain links TRBV6-1 to TRBJ1-4; the match to TRBD1 covers 9 bases. Germline loops: CDR1 MNHNS, CDR2 SASEGT. With 6 bases clipped from V and 7 bases from J, the junction kept 3 bases outside the gene matches. The CDR3 has 13 residues. CDR3 nucleotides: TGTGCCAGCAGACAGGGGGCGTCTGAAAAACTGTTTTTT. The encoded protein is CASRQGASEKLFF.

The chain's CDR3 is CASSPYTNTEAFF. The CDR3 nucleotides read TGTGCCAGCAGTCCGTACACGAACACTGAAGCTTTCTTT. This rearrangement joins TRBV6-5 to TRBJ1-1; the D is unclear. V lost 5 bases to trimming and J lost 1 base, with 8 bases between them. The CDR3 has 13 amino acids. CDR1 is MNHEY, CDR2 SVGAGI, per germline.

The V call is TRBV5-5, the J call TRBJ1-1; TRBD1 aligns across 8 bases. V lost 0 bases to trimming and J lost 5 bases; unmatched junction nucleotides: 12. CDR1 and CDR2 from the germline V gene are SGHKS and YYEKEE (reference sequence). CDR3 length equals 17 residues. The CDR3, as DNA: TGTGCCAGCAGCTTGGGAAGGGGAGGACAGGGTGGGACTGAAGCTTTCTTT. Translating gives CASSLGRGGQGGTEAFF. Drawing the rest from reference TRBV5-5 and TRBJ1-1, the complete variable domain is DAGVTQSPTHLIKTRGQQVTLRCSPISGHKSVSWYQQVLGQGPQFIFQYYEKEERGRGNFPDRFSARQFPNYSSELNVNALLLGDSALYLCASSLGRGGQGGTEAFFGQGTRLTVV.

The chain links TRBV9 to TRBJ1-6; TRBD1 aligns across 11 bases. The germline CDR1 and CDR2 sequences are SGDLS and YYNGEE. The CDR3 spans 15 residues. Germline trimming cut 0 bases from V and 7 bases from J; bases unmatched to any gene: 0. In nucleotides, the CDR3 is TGTGCCAGCAGCGTAGGGACAGGGGGCAATTCACCCCTCCACTTT. It yields the protein CASSVGTGGNSPLHF.

V usage is TRBV28 and J usage is TRBJ2-2; TRBD2 aligns across 11 bases. In germline, CDR1 is MDHEN, CDR2 SYDVKM. This CDR3 contains 17 residues. Trimming cost V 5 bases and J 2 bases; bases outside gene matches: 7. The chain's CDR3 is CASSPRTSGLNTGELFF. The CDR3 nucleotides are TGTGCCAGCAGTCCAAGGACTAGCGGGCTAAACACCGGGGAGCTGTTTTTT.

CDR3 amino acids: CASSDSAGVDQSEQYF. The CDR3 bases are TGTGCCAGCAGTGACTCAGCGGGAGTAGATCAGAGCGAGCAGTACTTC. The gene calls are TRBV6-4 and TRBJ2-7, with 8 bases identical to TRBD2. Germline V lookup: CDR1 MRHNA, CDR2 SNTAGT. Trimming removed 0 bases from V and 6 bases from J; junction bases left unmatched: 10. The CDR3 covers 16 residues.

The chain recombines TRBV5-1 with TRBJ2-7, with 8 bases matching TRBD1. Germline loops: CDR1 SGHRS, CDR2 YFSETQ. The CDR3 contains 14 residues. V shed 6 bases, J shed 4 bases, and the junction held 9 bases outside the gene matches. The CDR3 DNA reads as TGCGCCAGCAACTTAGTACAGGGGGGTTACGAGCAGTACTTC. This codes for CASNLVQGGYEQYF.